This T cell receptor (beta chain) was captured in a study of T cells after yellow fever vaccination. Findings and caveats of the study: One caveat is that FACS-sorted repertoires could contain abundant clonotypes contaminating from the bulk population. Clonotypes appearing in both CD4 and CD8 compartments existed, and their share was small. It was a weaker secondary response, yet one that peaked faster, at day 5 versus 15. Reappearance after the booster was observed for most primary-vaccination clones (96% CD4, less than 90% CD8).

V shed 5 bases, J shed 7 bases, and the junction held 10 bases outside the gene matches. Germline V CDR1 and CDR2: SGHTA, FQGTGA. The CDR3 sequence is 16 residues long. MiXCR, applied by TCRdb to the 5' RACE reads, yields one record per CDR3 protein. The sample shows hundreds of thousands of distinct CDR3 sequences, under 20% of them seen only once. This clonotype was seen more than once but under ten times. Its antigen is unidentified. The specimen was PBMCs, collected before the yellow fever booster vaccination. The TCR sequence derives from a man aged 18 to 29 who received the YFV17D yellow fever vaccine. The rearrangement links TRBV7-3 to TRBJ2-3; 12 nucleotides align to TRBD2. CDR3 nucleotides: TGTGCCAGCAGCGCCCAAGCGACTAGCGGGGGTAATACGCAGTATTTT. Its protein product is CASSAQATSGGNTQYF.